A selection of T cell receptor beta chains follows, all from one sample in a study of blood T cell repertoires in COVID-19. The table came from immunoSEQ multiplex PCR; TCRdb's copy has only in-frame clones and leaves some out. The sample has around 130,000 clones, around 82% seen once; the top ten hold around 1.4%. Material for sequencing was peripheral blood. The receptors were gathered from a man aged 55 to 70 with acute or convalescent COVID-19. CDR3s leave out the opening cysteine and the closing phenylalanine or tryptophan. D genes are given only for firm matches.

v_call d_call cdr3_aa
TRBV11-2 TRBD2 ASIGLADNEQF
TRBV5-6 . ASSSAIATQKLF
TRBV10-1 . VTVKEKLF
TRBV29-1 . SVRQSNQPQH
TRBV5-8 . ASSSQQGHYEQY
TRBV3-1/TRBV3-2 TRBD2 ASSQEPSGSSKLF
TRBV27 TRBD2 ASSPGLAGGAPSRETQY
TRBV20-1 TRBD2 SASSGPFHEQY
TRBV11-2 TRBD2 ASSLGLAGLTGELF
TRBV19 . ASSMGFRGIQPQH
TRBV7-8 TRBD1 ASRVGTQGTGELF
TRBV5-8 . ASSSSDRTFYGYT
TRBV20-1 . SASRAGNSYEQY
TRBV5-1 TRBD1 ASSLGQGTNWDTQY
TRBV5-1 . ASSLAGEANYGYT
TRBV5-4 TRBD2 ASSTGLAGVGSGANVLT
TRBV28 TRBD1 ASSWGTDYGYT
TRBV5-1 TRBD2 ASSLPSGRGQETQY
TRBV15 TRBD1 ATSTSGTGFDEQY
TRBV7-9 . ASSLAGDPRGEQY
TRBV7-9 . ASSYRFRDNSYEQY
TRBV18 TRBD1 ASSPPNRGRTGELF
TRBV5-4 . ASSLNIGVNTEAF
TRBV18 . ASSPPHTGTEQY
TRBV30 . AWSGGTYEQY
TRBV9 . ASSVEMSSPLH
TRBV19 . ASSIQGAKNIQY
TRBV5-5 . ASSLAPRDTEAF
TRBV5-1 TRBD1 ASSVGQGVTYT
TRBV29-1 TRBD2 SVWRTSGTYNEQF
TRBV24-1 . ATSDLIRGGYT
TRBV15 TRBD2 ATRGGGTLVAGELF
TRBV27 . ASSLNQRQWDYGYT
TRBV2 . ASSPGQPYGYT
TRBV10-1 . ASTTRDFSSYEQY
TRBV5-6 TRBD2 ASTRTSGRAVYEQY
TRBV7-9 TRBD1 ASSTQGDTEAF
TRBV13 . ASSLVGRRDGYT
TRBV7-2 . ASSVDSGGENEQF
TRBV7-3 TRBD1 ASSLLPGQGAREQY
TRBV19 . ASSLGGYEQY
TRBV5-1 . ASSFSSDTQY
TRBV19 TRBD1 ASSPGQGLPNEKLF
TRBV2 . ASSEASETQY
TRBV27 . ASSWTHSQETQY
TRBV7-9 . ASSPVSYNEQF
TRBV5-1 . ASSHGLIVAKNIQY
TRBV19 TRBD2 ASSTPLRGGTGELF
TRBV7-3 TRBD1 ASSFGTGEETQY
TRBV19 . ASSAGIYGYT
TRBV11-2 TRBD2 ASSLKRGANTGELF
TRBV3-1/TRBV3-2 . ASSQDHTGIEAF
TRBV12-3/TRBV12-4 . ASSLGRTDTQY
TRBV18 . ASSPAGDEKLF
TRBV7-3 . ASSRTGSANEKLF
TRBV30 TRBD1 AWTRTGEEKLF
TRBV29-1 . SVEDRAGETEAF
TRBV11-2 TRBD1 ASSDRDSQETQY
TRBV5-1 . ASSLEGVVKRNEQF
TRBV11-2 TRBD1 ASSSGTGGKLF